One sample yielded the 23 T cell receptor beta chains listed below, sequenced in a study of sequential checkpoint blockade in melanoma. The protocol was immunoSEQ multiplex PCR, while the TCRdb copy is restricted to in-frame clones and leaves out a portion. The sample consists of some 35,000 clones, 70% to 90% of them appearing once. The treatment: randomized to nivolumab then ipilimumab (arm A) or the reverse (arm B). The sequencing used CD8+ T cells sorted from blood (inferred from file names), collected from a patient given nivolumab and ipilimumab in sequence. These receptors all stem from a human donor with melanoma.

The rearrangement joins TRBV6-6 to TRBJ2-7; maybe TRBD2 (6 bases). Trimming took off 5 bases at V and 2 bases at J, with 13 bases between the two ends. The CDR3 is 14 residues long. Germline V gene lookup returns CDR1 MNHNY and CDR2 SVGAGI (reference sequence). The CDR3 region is CASSPGLGPYEQYV. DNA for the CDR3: TGTGCCAGCAGTCCGGGACTGGGCCCCTACGAGCAGTACGTC.

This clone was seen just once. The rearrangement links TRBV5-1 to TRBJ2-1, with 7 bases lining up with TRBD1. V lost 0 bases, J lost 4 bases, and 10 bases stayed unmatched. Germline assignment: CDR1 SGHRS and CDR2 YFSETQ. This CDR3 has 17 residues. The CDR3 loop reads CASSLATGTDVYNEQFF. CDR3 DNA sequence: TGCGCCAGCAGCTTGGCCACCGGGACAGACGTATACAATGAGCAGTTCTTC.

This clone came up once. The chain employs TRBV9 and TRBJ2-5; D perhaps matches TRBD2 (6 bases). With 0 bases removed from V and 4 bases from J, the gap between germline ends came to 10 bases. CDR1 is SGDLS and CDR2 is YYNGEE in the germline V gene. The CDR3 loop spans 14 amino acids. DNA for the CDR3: TGTGCCAGCAGCGTAGAAGGAGGGCTAGAGACCCAGTACTTC. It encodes CASSVEGGLETQYF.

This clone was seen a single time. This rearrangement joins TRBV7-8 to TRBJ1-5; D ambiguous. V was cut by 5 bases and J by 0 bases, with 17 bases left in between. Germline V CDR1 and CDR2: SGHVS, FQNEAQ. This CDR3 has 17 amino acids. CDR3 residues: CASSPFGSGYSNQPQHF. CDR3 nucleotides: TGTGCCAGCAGCCCATTCGGCTCAGGATATAGCAATCAGCCCCAGCATTTT.

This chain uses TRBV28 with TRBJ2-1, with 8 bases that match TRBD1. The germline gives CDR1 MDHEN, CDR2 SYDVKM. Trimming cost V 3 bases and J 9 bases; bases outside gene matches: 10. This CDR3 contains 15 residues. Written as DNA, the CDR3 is TGTGCCAGCAGTTTTATGACAGGGGATTTCGTTGAGCAGTTCTTC. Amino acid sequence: CASSFMTGDFVEQFF.

The CDR3 DNA follows: TGTGCCAGCAGCTTGGACCAGTTCTCTGGAAACACCATATATTTT. Its translation is CASSLDQFSGNTIYF. The chain recombines TRBV5-4 with TRBJ1-3; D is unresolved. The V gene lost 0 bases and the J gene lost 0 bases, with 7 bases spanning the gap. The germline V gene has CDR1 SGHNT and CDR2 YYREEE (reference sequence). The CDR3 length is 15 residues.

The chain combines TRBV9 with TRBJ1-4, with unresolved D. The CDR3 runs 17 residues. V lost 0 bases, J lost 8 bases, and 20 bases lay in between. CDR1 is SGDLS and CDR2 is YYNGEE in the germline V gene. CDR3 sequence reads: CASSVAAEPPNPEKLFF. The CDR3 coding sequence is TGTGCCAGCAGCGTAGCAGCGGAACCACCAAACCCGGAAAAACTGTTTTTT.

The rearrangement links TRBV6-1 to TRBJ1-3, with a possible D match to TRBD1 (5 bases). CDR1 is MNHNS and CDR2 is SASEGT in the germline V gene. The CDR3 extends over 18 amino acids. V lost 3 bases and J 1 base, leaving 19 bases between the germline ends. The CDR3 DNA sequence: TGTGCCAGCAGTGATGTCAGACGGATCGGGGGGTCTGGAAACACCATATATTTT. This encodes CASSDVRRIGGSGNTIYF.

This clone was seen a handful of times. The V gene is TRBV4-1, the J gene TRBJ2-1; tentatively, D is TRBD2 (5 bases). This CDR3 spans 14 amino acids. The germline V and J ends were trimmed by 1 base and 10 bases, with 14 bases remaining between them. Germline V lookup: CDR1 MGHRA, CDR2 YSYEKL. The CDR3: CASSQGGSSGEQFF. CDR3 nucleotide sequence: TGCGCCAGCAGCCAAGGCGGCAGCTCGGGGGAGCAGTTCTTC.

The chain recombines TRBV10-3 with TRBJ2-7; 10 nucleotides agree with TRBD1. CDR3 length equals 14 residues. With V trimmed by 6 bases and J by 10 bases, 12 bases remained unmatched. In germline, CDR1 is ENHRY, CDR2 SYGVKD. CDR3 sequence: CAISSGTGDEKQYV. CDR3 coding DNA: TGTGCCATCAGCTCCGGGACAGGGGACGAGAAACAGTACGTC.

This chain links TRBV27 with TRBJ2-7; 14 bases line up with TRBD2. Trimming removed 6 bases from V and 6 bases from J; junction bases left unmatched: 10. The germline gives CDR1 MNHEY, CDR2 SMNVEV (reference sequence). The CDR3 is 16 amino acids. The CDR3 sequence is CASRGGLAGEDGEQYF. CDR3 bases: TGTGCCAGCAGGGGGGGACTAGCGGGAGAGGATGGCGAGCAGTACTTC.

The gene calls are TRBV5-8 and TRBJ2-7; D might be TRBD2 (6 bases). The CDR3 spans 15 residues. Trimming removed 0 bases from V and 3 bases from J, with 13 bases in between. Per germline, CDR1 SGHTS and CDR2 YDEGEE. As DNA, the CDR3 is TGTGCCAGCAGCTTGGCCCCTCGGGACTTCTACGAGCAGTACGTC. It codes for CASSLAPRDFYEQYV.

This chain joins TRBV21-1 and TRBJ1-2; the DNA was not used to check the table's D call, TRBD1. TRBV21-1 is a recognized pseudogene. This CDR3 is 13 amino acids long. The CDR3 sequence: CASTIDRADGYTF. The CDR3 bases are TGTGCCAGCACCATCGACAGGGCGGATGGCTACACCTTC.

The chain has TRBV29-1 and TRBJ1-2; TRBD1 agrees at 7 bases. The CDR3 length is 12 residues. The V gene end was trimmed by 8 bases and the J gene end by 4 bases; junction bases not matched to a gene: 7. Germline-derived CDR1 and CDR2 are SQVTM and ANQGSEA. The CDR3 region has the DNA TGCAGCACTGTAGGGGGCGGCTATGGCTACACCTTC. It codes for CSTVGGGYGYTF.

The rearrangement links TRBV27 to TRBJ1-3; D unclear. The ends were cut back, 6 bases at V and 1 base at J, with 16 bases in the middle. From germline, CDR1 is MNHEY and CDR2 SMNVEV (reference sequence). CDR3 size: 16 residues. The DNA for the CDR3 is TGTGCCAGCAGGGCGGGCTTTGGACTATCTGGAAACACCATATATTTT. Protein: CASRAGFGLSGNTIYF.

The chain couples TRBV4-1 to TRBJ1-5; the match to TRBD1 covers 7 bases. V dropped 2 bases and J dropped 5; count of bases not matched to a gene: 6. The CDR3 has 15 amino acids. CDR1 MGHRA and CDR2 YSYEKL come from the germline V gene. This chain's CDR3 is CASSQTTGPHQPQHF. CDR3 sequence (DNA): TGCGCCAGCAGCCAAACGACAGGGCCCCATCAGCCCCAGCATTTT.

Here the CDR3 reads CASSYSETNYGYTF. The CDR3 nucleotides are TGTGCCAGCAGTTACTCCGAAACAAACTATGGCTACACCTTC. The chain carries TRBV6-5 and TRBJ1-2; D call uncertain. The V end was cut by 0 bases, the J end by 2 bases, with 7 bases between. Germline V CDR1 and CDR2: MNHEY, SVGAGI. This CDR3 has 14 residues.

The CDR3 loop reads CATRQGAFGAFF. The DNA of the CDR3 is TGTGCCACCAGACAGGGGGCGTTCGGCGCTTTCTTT. The rearrangement links TRBV6-1 to TRBJ1-1, with 10 bases aligning to TRBD1. The CDR3 has 12 residues. The germline V gene has CDR1 MNHNS and CDR2 SASEGT. The ends lost 10 bases at V and 11 bases at J; junction bases unmatched: 10.

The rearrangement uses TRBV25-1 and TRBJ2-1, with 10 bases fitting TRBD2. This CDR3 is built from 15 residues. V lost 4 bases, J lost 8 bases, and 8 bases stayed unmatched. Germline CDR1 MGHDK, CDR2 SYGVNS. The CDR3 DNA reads TGTGCCAGCAGTGCACACAGCGGGAGGGCCGATGAGCAGTTCTTC. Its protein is CASSAHSGRADEQFF.

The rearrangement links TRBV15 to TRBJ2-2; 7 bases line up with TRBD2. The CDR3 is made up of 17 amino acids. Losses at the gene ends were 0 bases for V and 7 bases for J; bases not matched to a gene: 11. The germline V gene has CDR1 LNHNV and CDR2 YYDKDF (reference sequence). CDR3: CATSRDPAGVGIGELFF. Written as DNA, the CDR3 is TGTGCCACCAGCAGAGATCCTGCGGGGGTTGGGATCGGGGAGCTGTTTTTT.

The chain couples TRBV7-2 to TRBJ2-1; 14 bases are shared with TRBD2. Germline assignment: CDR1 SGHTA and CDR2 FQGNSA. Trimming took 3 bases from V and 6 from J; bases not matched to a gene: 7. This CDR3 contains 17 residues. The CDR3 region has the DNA TGTGCCAGCAGCTTCGTGACTAGCGGGAGGGCCTTCAATGAGCAGTTCTTC. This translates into CASSFVTSGRAFNEQFF.

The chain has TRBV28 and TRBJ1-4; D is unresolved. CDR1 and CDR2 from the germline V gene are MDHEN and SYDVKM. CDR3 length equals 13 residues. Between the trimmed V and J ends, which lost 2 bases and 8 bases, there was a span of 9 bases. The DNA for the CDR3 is TGTGCCAGCAGTTTAAGGGAGAAAGAAAAACTGTTTTTT. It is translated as CASSLREKEKLFF.

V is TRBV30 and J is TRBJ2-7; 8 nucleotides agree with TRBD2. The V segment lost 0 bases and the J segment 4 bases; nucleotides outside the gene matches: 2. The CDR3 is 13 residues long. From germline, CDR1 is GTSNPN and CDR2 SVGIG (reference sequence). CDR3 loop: CAWSVTSGYEQYV. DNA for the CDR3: TGTGCCTGGAGTGTTACTAGCGGATACGAGCAGTACGTC.